This passage covers 10 T cell receptor beta chains from one sample sequenced in a study of control samples from healthy donors and cancer patients. The data were produced by immunoSEQ multiplex PCR, yet TCRdb's version contains in-frame clones alone and is incomplete. The sample records roughly 150,000 clones, 80% to 95% being singletons. Source material: blood. The receptors stem from a woman in her twenties or thirties in good health.

The V and J genes are TRBV15 and TRBJ2-2; D ambiguous. The CDR3 is made up of 18 amino acids. The V and J ends lost 0 bases and 5 bases respectively, with 19 bases between them. The germline CDR1 and CDR2 sequences are LNHNV and YYDKDF (reference sequence). This CDR3 reads CATSRERSTPGVTGELFF. As DNA, the CDR3 is TGTGCCACCAGCAGAGAGAGGTCTACTCCGGGCGTGACCGGGGAGCTGTTTTTT.

Of note for this clone: The DNA is omitted, as the CDR3 cannot be located on it reliably, and the CDR3 follows TCRdb's listing. The chain links TRBV19 to TRBJ2-7; the DNA was not compared with TRBD2, the D call given in the table. The CDR3 adds up to 14 amino acids, both ends counted. Germline-derived CDR1 and CDR2 are LNHDA and SQIVND (reference sequence). The chain's CDR3 is CASSIYFGGFEQYF.

J is TRBJ2-1 and V is TRBV2; D not resolved. CDR1 SNHLY and CDR2 FYNNEI come from the germline V gene. CDR3 size: 15 residues. V gave up 6 bases and J gave up 6 bases, with 18 bases separating them. Here the CDR3 reads CASSDRARTGNEQFF. As DNA, the CDR3 is TGTGCCAGCAGCGATAGGGCCCGAACGGGCAATGAGCAGTTCTTC.

A note on this clone: Other DNA sequences in this specimen translate into the identical CDR3. The rearrangement links TRBV11-2 to TRBJ1-1; the D is unclear. Trimming removed 2 bases at V and 1 base at J, with 5 bases between. This CDR3 is 13 amino acids long. Germline V gives CDR1 SGHAT, CDR2 FQNNGV. The CDR3 protein is CASSLRENTEAFF. CDR3 DNA sequence: TGTGCCAGCAGCTTACGGGAGAACACTGAAGCTTTCTTT.

V usage is TRBV7-2 and J usage is TRBJ2-7; maybe TRBD2 (6 bases). The CDR3 totals 14 residues. Per the germline V gene, CDR1 is SGHTA and CDR2 is FQGNSA. V was trimmed by 3 bases and J by 0 bases, leaving 9 bases between them. In nucleotides, the CDR3 is TGTGCCAGCAGCTTCCGGGAGTCCTCCTACGAGCAGTACTTC. Protein product: CASSFRESSYEQYF. Filled out from reference TRBV7-2 and TRBJ2-7, the complete variable domain reads GAGVSQSPSNKVTEKGKDVELRCDPISGHTALYWYRQSLGQGLEFLIYFQGNSAPDKSGLPSDRFSAERTGGSVSTLTIQRTQQEDSAVYLCASSFRESSYEQYFGPGTRLTVT.

This clone was detected a few times. This sequence joins TRBV30 and TRBJ1-1; no reliable D call. There are 11 residues in the CDR3. The V end lost 2 bases, the J end lost 5 bases, and 6 bases lay between the germline ends. CDR1 is GTSNPN, CDR2 SVGIG, per germline (reference sequence). The CDR3 DNA sequence: TGTGCCTGGAGTTGGCAGACTGAAGCTTTCTTT. Protein product: CAWSWQTEAFF.

In this sample, this clone turned up once. The CDR3: CASSRRVGHYEQYF. The CDR3 DNA reads as TGTGCCAGCAGCCGTCGGGTCGGGCACTACGAGCAGTACTTC. The rearrangement uses TRBV3-1 (or the pseudogene TRBV3-2) and TRBJ2-7; D call uncertain. The CDR3 length is 14 residues. The germline V and J ends were trimmed by 4 bases and 3 bases, with 13 bases remaining between them. In germline, CDR1 is LGHDT, CDR2 YNNKEL (reference sequence).

The rearrangement joins TRBV2 to TRBJ2-7; 8 nucleotides align to TRBD2. The CDR3 consists of 13 residues. Trimming removed 4 bases from V and 6 bases from J; junction bases left unmatched: 5. Germline CDR1 reads SNHLY; CDR2 reads FYNNEI. The CDR3 protein is CASSALREGEQYF. CDR3 sequence (DNA): TGTGCCAGCAGTGCTCTCCGGGAGGGCGAGCAGTACTTC.

This chain joins TRBV7-3 and TRBJ2-2, with 7 positions matching TRBD1. Germline V gene data show CDR1 as SGHTA and CDR2 as FQGTGA. The CDR3 is made up of 17 amino acids. Germline trimming cut 2 bases from V and 0 bases from J; bases unmatched to any gene: 6. CDR3 residues: CASSLGLGQSNTGELFF. CDR3 sequence (DNA): TGTGCCAGCAGCTTAGGATTGGGACAGTCGAACACCGGGGAGCTGTTTTTT.

The V gene is TRBV7-9, the J gene TRBJ1-1; D remains ambiguous. Trimming took off 5 bases at V and 0 bases at J, with 13 bases between the two ends. The germline gives CDR1 SEHNR, CDR2 FQNEAQ (reference sequence). The CDR3 is 15 amino acids. CDR3 DNA: TGTGCCAGCAGCCCACCTATACCGTTGAACACTGAAGCTTTCTTT. Protein sequence: CASSPPIPLNTEAFF.